This T cell receptor (beta chain) was obtained from a study of T cells in Graves' hyperthyroidism and ophthalmopathy. Study observations and caveats: A model of 13 V-J features distinguished ophthalmopathy from stable hyperthyroidism.

Extraction of PBMCs used under 13 ml of fresh peripheral blood. Trimming removed 7 bases from V and 0 bases from J; junction bases left unmatched: 6. Germline loops: CDR1 MDHEN, CDR2 SYDVKM. There are 15 residues in the CDR3. The source material, RNA transcripts, was used to amplify TCR beta CDR3 regions. First-round RT-PCR with HTBI primers amplified the TCR CDR3 region. TCRdb re-derived calls from the multiplex PCR reads in MiXCR, one entry per CDR3 protein. The sample has under 400,000 distinct CDR3 sequences, more than 11% seen once; the top ten hold about 11%. This clonotype was detected many times. The antigen remains unidentified.

This TCR was sampled from an older woman with Graves' hyperthyroidism. The chain is built from TRBV28 and TRBJ2-7; TRBD2 aligns across 10 bases. The sequenced sample was blood. CDR3 in amino acids: CASKLAGSPSYEQYF. CDR3 sequence (DNA): TGTGCCAGCAAACTAGCGGGGAGCCCCTCCTACGAGCAGTACTTC.